Each of the 3 T cell receptor beta chains below was sequenced from the same sample in a study of T cells after yellow fever vaccination. TCRdb reanalysed the 5' RACE reads using MiXCR and keeps one entry per CDR3 protein. The data hold hundreds of thousands of distinct CDR3 sequences, with approximately 21% observed a single time. The specimen comprised PBMCs, sampled 15 days after the yellow fever booster vaccination. The source of these receptors is a man aged 25 to 40 who received the YFV17D yellow fever vaccine.

The chain carries TRBV20-1 and TRBJ1-5, with D hard to call. Trimming cost V 8 bases and J 7 bases, with 18 bases left between them. The CDR3 sequence is 13 residues long. CDR1 and CDR2 from the germline V gene are DFQATT and SNEGSKA (reference sequence). CDR3 sequence: CSTPLSPRQPQHF. The CDR3 region has the DNA TGCAGTACTCCCTTAAGCCCTCGGCAGCCCCAGCATTTT.

The table lists this clonotype with a few counts. The chain carries TRBV20-1 and TRBJ2-1; no reliable D call. Germline CDR1 and CDR2: DFQATT and SNEGSKA (reference sequence). V lost 2 bases and J lost 4, with 12 bases in between. This CDR3 has 14 residues. CDR3 sequence: CSARQNSPYNEQFF. The CDR3 DNA is TGCAGTGCTAGACAAAACTCGCCTTACAATGAGCAGTTCTTC.

The chain joins TRBV5-1 to TRBJ2-6; 8 nucleotides agree with TRBD1. Germline loops: CDR1 SGHRS, CDR2 YFSETQ. Trimming removed 4 bases from V and 4 bases from J; junction bases left unmatched: 7. The CDR3 has 16 residues. The DNA of the CDR3 is TGCGCCAGCAGCCTGGGACAGGCCTCCGGGGCCAACGTCCTGACTTTC. It yields the protein CASSLGQASGANVLTF.